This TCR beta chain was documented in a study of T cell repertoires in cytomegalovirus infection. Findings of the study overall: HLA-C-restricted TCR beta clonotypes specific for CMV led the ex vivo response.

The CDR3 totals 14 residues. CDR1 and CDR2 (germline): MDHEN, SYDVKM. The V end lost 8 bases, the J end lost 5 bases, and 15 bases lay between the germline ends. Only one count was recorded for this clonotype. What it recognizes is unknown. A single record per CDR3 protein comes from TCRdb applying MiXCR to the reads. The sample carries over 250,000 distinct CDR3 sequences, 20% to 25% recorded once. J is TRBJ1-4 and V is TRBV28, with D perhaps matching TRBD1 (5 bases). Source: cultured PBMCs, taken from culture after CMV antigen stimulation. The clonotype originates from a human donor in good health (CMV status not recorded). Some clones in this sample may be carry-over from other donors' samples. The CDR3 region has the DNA TGTGCCAGCGTCCGGGGTAGGGGAAATGAAAAACTGTTTTTT. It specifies CASVRGRGNEKLFF.